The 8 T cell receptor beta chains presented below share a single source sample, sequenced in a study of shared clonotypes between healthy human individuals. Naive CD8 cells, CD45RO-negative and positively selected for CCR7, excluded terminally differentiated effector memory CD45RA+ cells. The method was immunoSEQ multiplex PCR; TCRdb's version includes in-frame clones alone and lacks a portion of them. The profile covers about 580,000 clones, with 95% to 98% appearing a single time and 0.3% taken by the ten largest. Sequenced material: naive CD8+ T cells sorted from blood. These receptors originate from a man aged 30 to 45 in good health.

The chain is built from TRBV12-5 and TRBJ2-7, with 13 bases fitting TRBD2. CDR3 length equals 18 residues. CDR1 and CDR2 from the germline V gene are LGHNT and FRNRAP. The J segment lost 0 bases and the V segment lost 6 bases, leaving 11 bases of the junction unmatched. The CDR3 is CASGPSLWTSGSSYEQYF. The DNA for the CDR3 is TGTGCTAGTGGACCAAGCCTGTGGACTAGCGGGAGCTCCTACGAGCAGTACTTC.

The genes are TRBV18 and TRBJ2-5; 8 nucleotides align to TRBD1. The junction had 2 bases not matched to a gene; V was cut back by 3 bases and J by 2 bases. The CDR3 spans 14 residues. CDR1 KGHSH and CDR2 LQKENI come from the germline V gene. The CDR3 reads CASSPDREQETQYF. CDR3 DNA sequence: TGTGCCAGCTCACCGGACAGGGAACAAGAGACCCAGTACTTC.

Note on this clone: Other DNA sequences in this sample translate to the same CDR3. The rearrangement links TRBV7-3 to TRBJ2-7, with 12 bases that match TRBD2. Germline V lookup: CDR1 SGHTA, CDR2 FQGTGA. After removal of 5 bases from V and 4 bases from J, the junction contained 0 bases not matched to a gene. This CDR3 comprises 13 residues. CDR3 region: CASSLAGGYEQYF. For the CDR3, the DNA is TGTGCCAGCAGCCTAGCGGGAGGGTACGAGCAGTACTTC.

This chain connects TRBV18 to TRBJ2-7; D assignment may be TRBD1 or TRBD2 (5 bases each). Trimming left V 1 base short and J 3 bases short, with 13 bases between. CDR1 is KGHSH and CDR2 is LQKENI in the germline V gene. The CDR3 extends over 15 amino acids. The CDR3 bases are TGTGCCAGCTCACCACGGGGGAAGCCCCACTACGAGCAGTACTTC. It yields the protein CASSPRGKPHYEQYF.

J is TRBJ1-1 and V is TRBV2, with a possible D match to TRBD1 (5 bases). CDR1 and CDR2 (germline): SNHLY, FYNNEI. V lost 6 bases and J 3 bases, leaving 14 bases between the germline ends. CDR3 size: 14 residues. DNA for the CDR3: TGTGCCAGCAGAACCGGCCGGGACCACACTGAAGCTTTCTTT. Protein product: CASRTGRDHTEAFF.

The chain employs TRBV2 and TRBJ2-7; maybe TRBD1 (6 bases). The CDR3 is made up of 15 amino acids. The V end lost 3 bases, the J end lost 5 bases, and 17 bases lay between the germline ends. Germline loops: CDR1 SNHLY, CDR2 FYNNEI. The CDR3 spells CASSETLGAIHEQYF. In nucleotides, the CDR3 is TGTGCCAGCAGTGAGACTCTGGGGGCGATTCACGAGCAGTACTTC.

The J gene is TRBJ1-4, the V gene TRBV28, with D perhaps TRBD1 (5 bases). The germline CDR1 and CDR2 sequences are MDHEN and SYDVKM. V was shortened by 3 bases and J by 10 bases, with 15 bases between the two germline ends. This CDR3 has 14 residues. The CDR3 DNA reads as TGTGCCAGCAGTTTCGGTCTCGGGGGGATAAAACTGTTTTTT. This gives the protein CASSFGLGGIKLFF.

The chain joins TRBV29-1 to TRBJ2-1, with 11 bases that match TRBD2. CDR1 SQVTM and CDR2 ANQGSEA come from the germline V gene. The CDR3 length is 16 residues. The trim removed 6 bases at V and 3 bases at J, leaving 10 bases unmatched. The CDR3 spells CSVASLAGGNYNEQFF. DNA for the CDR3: TGCAGCGTAGCGTCGCTAGCGGGAGGCAACTACAATGAGCAGTTCTTC.